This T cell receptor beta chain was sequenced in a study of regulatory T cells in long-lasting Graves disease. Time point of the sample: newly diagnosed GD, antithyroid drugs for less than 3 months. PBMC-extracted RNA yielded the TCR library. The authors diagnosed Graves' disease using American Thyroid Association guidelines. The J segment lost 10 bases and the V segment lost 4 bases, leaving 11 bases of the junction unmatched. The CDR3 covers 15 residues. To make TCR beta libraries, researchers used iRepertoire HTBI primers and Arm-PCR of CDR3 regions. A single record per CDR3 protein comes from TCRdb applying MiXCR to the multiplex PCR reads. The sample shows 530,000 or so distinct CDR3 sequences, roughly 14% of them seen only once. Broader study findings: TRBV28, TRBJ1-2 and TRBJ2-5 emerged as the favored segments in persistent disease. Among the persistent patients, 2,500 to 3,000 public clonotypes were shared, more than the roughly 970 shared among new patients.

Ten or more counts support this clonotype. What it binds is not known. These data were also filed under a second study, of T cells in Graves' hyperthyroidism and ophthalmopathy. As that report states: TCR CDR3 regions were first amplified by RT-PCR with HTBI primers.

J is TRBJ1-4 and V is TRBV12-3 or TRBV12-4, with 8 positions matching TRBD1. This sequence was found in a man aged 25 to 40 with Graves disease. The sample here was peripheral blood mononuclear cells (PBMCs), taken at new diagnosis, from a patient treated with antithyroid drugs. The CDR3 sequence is CASSWGQVDLGKLFF. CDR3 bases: TGTGCCAGCAGTTGGGGACAGGTCGACCTGGGAAAACTGTTTTTT.